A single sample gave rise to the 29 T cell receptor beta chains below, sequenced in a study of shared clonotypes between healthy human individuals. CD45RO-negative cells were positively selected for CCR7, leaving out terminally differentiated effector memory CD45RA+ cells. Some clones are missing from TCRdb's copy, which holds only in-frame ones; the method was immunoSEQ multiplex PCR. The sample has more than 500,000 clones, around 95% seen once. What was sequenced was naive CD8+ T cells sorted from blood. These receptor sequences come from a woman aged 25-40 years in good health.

The CDR3 DNA sequence: TGTGCCAGCAGTGTGGCCCCCGGTAGCGCTGTCCACGAGCAGTACTTC. Translation gives CASSVAPGSAVHEQYF. This chain links TRBV27 with TRBJ2-7; tentative D call: TRBD2 (5 bases). The CDR3 length is 16 residues. Looked up from germline, CDR1 is MNHEY and CDR2 is SMNVEV (reference sequence). V shed 5 bases and J shed 5 bases, with 22 bases lying between them.

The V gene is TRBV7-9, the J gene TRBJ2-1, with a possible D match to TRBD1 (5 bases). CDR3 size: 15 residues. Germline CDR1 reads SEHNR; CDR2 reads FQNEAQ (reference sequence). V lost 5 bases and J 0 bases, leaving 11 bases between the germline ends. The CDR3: CASSPRVSSYNEQFF. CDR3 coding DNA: TGTGCCAGCAGCCCCAGGGTGTCCTCCTACAATGAGCAGTTCTTC. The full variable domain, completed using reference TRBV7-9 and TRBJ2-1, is DTGVSQNPRHKITKRGQNVTFRCDPISEHNRLYWYRQTLGQGPEFLTYFQNEAQLEKSRLLSDRFSAERPKGSFSTLEIQRTEQGDSAMYLCASSPRVSSYNEQFFGPGTRLTVL.

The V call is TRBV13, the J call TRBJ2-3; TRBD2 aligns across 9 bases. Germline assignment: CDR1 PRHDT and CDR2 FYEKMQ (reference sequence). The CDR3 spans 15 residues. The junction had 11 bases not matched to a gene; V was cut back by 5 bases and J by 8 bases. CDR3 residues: CASSPIAGEPVTQYF. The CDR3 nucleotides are TGTGCCAGCAGCCCAATAGCGGGGGAACCAGTTACGCAGTATTTT.

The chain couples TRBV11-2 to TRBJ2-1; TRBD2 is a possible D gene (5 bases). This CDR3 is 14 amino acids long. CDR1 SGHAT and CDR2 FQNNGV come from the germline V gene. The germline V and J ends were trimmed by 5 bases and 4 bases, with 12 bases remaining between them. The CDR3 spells CASSARRIYNEQFF. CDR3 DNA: TGTGCCAGCAGCGCTAGGAGGATTTACAATGAGCAGTTCTTC.

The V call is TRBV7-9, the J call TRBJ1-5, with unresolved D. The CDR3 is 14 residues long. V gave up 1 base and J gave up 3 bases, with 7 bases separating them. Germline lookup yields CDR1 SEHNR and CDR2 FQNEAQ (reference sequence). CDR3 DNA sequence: TGTGCCAGCAGCTTAGGGGGAATCAATCAGCCCCAGCATTTT. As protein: CASSLGGINQPQHF.

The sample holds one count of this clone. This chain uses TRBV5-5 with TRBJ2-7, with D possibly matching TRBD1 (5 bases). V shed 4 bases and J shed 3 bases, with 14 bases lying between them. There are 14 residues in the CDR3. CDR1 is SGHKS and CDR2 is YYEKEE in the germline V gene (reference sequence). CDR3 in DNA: TGTGCCAGCAGCGTTGATGGACAATTCTACGAGCAGTACTTC. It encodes CASSVDGQFYEQYF.

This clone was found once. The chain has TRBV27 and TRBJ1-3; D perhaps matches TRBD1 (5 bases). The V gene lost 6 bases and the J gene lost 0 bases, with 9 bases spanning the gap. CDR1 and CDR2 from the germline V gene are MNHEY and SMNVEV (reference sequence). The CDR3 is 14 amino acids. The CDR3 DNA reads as TGTGCCAGCAGACCGGGACTCTCTGGAAACACCATATATTTT. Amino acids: CASRPGLSGNTIYF.

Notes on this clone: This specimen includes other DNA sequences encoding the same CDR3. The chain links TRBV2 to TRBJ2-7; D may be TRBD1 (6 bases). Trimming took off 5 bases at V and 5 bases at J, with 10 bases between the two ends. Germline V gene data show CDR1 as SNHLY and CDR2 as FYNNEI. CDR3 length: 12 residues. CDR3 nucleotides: TGTGCCAGCAGTTACAGGGTGCACGAGCAGTACTTC. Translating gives CASSYRVHEQYF.

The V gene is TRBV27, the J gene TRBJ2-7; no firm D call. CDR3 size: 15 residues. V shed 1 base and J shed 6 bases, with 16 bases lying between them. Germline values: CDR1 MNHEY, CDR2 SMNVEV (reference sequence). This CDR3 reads CASSLLVQARTEQYF. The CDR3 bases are TGTGCCAGCAGTTTATTGGTCCAGGCCAGAACCGAGCAGTACTTC.

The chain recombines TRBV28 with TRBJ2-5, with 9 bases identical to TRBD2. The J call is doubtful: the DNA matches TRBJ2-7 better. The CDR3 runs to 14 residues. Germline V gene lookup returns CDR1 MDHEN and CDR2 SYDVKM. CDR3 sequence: CASSPGLAFYEQYF. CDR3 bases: TGTGCCAGCAGCCCGGGACTAGCTTTCTACGAGCAGTACTTC.

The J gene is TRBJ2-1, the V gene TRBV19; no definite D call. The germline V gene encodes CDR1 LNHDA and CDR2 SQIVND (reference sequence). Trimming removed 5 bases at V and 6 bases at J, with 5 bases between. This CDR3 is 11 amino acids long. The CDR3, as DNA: TGTGCCAGTAGTGCGTTCAATGAGCAGTTCTTC. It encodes CASSAFNEQFF. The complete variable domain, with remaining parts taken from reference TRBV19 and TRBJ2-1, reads DGGITQSPKYLFRKEGQNVTLSCEQNLNHDAMYWYRQDPGQGLRLIYYSQIVNDFQKGDIAEGYSVSREKKESFPLTVTSAQKNPTAFYLCASSAFNEQFFGPGTRLTVL.

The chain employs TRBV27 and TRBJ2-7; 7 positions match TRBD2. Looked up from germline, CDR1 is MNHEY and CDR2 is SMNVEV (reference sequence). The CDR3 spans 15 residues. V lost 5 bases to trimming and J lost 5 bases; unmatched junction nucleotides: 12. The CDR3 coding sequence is TGTGCCAGCAGTCCCGGACTAGATTCTTCGGACGAGCAGTACTTC. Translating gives CASSPGLDSSDEQYF.

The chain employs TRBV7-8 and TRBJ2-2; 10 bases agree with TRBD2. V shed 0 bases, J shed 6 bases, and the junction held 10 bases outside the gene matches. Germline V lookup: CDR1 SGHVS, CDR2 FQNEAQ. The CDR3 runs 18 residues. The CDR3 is CASSLARGLAVMSGELFF. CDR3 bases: TGTGCCAGCAGCTTAGCGCGCGGACTAGCGGTGATGTCCGGGGAGCTGTTTTTT.

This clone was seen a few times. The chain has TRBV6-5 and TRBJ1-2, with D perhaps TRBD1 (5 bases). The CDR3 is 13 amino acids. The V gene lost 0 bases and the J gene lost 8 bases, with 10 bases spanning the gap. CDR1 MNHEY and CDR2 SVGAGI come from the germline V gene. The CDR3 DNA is TGTGCCAGCAGTTACTCGTTAGGGGAAGGCTACACCTTC. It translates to CASSYSLGEGYTF.

The CDR3 DNA sequence: TGTGCCAGCAGCGCGGGACGGGATGGCTACACCTTC. Translating it yields CASSAGRDGYTF. V and J are TRBV28 and TRBJ1-2; tentative D call: TRBD1 (5 bases). In germline, CDR1 is MDHEN, CDR2 SYDVKM. V was pared by 6 bases and J by 6 bases, with 11 bases between. The CDR3 is 12 amino acids.

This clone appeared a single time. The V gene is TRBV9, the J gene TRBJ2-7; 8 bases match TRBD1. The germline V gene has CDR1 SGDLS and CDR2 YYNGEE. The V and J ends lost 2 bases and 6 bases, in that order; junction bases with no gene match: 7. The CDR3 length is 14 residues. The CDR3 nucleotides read TGTGCCAGCAGCGTGACAGGGGAACTACGCGAGCAGTACTTC. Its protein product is CASSVTGELREQYF.

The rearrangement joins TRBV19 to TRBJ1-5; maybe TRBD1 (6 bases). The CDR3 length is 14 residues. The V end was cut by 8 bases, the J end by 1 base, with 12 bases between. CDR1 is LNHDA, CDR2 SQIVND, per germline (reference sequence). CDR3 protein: CASLGGESNQPQHF. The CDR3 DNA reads TGTGCCAGTCTAGGGGGGGAGAGCAATCAGCCCCAGCATTTT.

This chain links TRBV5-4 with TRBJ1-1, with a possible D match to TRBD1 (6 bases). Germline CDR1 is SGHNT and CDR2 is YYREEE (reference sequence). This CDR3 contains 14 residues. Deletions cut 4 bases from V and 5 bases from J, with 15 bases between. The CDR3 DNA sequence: TGTGCCAGCAGCCGGCCGGGGGCGACGACTGAAGCTTTCTTT. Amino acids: CASSRPGATTEAFF.

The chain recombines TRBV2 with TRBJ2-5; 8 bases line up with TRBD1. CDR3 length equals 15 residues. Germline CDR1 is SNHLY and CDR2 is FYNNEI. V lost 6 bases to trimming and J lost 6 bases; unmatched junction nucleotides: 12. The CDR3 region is CASRDPGGAQKTQYF. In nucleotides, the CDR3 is TGTGCCAGCAGAGACCCAGGGGGCGCGCAGAAGACCCAGTACTTC.

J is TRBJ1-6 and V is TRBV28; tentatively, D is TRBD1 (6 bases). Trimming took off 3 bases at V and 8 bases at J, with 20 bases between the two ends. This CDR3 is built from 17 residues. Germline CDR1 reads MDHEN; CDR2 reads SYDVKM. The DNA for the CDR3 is TGTGCCAGCAGTTTGTGGGAACAGGGTGAGGTATATTCACCCCTCCACTTT. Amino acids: CASSLWEQGEVYSPLHF.

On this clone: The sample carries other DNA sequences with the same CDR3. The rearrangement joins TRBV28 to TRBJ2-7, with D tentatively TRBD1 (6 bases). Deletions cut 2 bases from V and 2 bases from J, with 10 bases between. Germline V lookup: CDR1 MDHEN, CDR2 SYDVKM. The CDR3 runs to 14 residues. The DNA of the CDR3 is TGTGCCAGCAGTTTACGTGGGGGCACCTACGAGCAGTACTTC. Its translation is CASSLRGGTYEQYF.

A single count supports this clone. CDR3 region: CASSRLAGGAGELFF. DNA of the CDR3: TGCGCCAGCAGCCGTCTAGCGGGAGGAGCCGGGGAGCTGTTTTTT. The chain links TRBV4-1 to TRBJ2-2, with 11 bases lining up with TRBD2. The CDR3 length is 15 residues. Unmatched junction bases numbered 4, after V lost 4 bases and J lost 6 bases. Germline loops: CDR1 MGHRA, CDR2 YSYEKL.

CDR3: CASSLLVGGIRSEAFF. For the CDR3, the DNA is TGTGCCAGCAGTTTACTGGTTGGGGGGATTCGGTCTGAAGCTTTCTTT. The chain combines TRBV28 with TRBJ1-1, with D maybe TRBD1 (5 bases). Per the germline V gene, CDR1 is MDHEN and CDR2 is SYDVKM. This CDR3 spans 16 amino acids. The ends were cut back, 2 bases at V and 6 bases at J, with 19 bases in the middle.

DNA of the CDR3: TGTGCCAGCAGCGCAAGACTAGCGGGATACAATGAGCAGTTCTTC. Its protein product is CASSARLAGYNEQFF. The chain recombines TRBV9 with TRBJ2-1; TRBD2 aligns across 11 bases. V shed 3 bases, J shed 4 bases, and the junction held 3 bases outside the gene matches. The CDR3 runs 15 residues. Germline V gene sequence: CDR1 SGDLS, CDR2 YYNGEE.

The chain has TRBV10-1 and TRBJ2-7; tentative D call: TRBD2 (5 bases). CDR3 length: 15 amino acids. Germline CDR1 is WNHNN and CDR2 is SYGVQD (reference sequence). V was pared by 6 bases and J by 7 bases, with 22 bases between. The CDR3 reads CASSPRRGWLMEQYF. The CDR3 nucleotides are TGCGCCAGCAGCCCCCGACGGGGTTGGCTAATGGAGCAGTACTTC.

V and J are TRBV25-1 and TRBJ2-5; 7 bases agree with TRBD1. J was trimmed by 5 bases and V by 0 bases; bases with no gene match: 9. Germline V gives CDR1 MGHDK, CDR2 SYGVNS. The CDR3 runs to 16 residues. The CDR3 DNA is TGTGCCAGCAGTGAATATGGGTACAGGGGAGAGGAGACCCAGTACTTC. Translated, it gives CASSEYGYRGEETQYF.

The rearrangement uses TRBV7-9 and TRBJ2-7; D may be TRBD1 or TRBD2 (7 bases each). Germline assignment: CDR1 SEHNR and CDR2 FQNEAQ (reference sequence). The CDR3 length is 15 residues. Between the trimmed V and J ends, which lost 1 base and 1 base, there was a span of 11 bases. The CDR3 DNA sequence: TGTGCCAGCAGCTTAGATCAGGGGGGGTCCTACGAGCAGTACTTC. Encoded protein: CASSLDQGGSYEQYF.

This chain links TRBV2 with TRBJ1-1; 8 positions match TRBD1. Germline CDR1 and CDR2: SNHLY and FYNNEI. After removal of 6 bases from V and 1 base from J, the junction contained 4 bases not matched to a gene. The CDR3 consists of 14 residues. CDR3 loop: CASRTGTGNTEAFF. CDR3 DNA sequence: TGTGCCAGCAGGACCGGGACAGGGAACACTGAAGCTTTCTTT. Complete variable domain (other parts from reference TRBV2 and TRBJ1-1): EPEVTQTPSHQVTQMGQEVILRCVPISNHLYFYWYRQILGQKVEFLVSFYNNEISEKSEIFDDQFSVERPDGSNFTLKIRSTKLEDSAMYFCASRTGTGNTEAFFGQGTRLTVV.

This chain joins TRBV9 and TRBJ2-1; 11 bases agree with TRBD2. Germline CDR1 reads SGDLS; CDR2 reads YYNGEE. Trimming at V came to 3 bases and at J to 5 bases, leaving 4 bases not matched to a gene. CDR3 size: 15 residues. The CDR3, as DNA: TGTGCCAGCAGCGCAGGACTAGCGGGTAACAATGAGCAGTTCTTC. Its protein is CASSAGLAGNNEQFF.